What follows is one TCR beta chain and its context. Antigen: not known. The data were obtained in a study of OX40 agonist ivuxolimab in advanced cancers. General study points: Which antigen the expanded peripheral T cells recognized is unknown.

This CDR3 has 16 amino acids. CDR1 SGHKS and CDR2 YYEKEE come from the germline V gene (reference sequence). Between the trimmed V and J ends, which lost 0 bases and 0 bases, there was a span of 10 bases. Generated by immunoSEQ multiplex PCR, the TCRdb table keeps only in-frame clones and is missing some. The profile shows 25,000 to 30,000 clones, 84% of them singletons. Sequenced material: CD4+ or CD8+ T cells sorted from blood, taken in a trial of the OX40 agonist ivuxolimab. This chain uses TRBV5-5 with TRBJ1-5; perhaps TRBD1 as D (6 bases). The source is an adult with an advanced solid tumor such as melanoma, head and neck, liver or kidney cancer. CDR3 amino acids: CASSLVGGDSNQPQHF. The CDR3, as DNA: TGTGCCAGCAGCTTGGTAGGGGGGGATAGCAATCAGCCCCAGCATTTT.